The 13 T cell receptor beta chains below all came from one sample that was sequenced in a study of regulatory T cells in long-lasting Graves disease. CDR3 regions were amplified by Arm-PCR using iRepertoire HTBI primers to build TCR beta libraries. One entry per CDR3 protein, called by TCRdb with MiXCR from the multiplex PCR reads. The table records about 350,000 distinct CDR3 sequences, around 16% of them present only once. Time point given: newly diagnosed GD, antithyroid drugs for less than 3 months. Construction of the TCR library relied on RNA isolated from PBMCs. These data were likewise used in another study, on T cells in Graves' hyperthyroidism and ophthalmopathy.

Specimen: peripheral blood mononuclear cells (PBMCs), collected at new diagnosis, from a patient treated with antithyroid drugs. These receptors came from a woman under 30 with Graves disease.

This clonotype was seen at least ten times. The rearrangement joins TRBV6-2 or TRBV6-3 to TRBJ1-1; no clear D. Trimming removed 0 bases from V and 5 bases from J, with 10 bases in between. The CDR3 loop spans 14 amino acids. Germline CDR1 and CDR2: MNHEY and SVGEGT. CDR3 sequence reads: CASSYSIRGTEAFF. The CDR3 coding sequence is TGTGCCAGCAGTTACTCGATACGCGGGACTGAAGCTTTCTTT.

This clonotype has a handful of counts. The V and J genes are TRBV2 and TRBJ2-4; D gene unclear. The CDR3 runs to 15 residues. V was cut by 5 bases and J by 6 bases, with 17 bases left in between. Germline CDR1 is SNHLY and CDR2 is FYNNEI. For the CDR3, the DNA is TGTGCCAGCAGTCTAGGATTTGATTACGGAAACATTCAGTACTTC. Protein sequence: CASSLGFDYGNIQYF.

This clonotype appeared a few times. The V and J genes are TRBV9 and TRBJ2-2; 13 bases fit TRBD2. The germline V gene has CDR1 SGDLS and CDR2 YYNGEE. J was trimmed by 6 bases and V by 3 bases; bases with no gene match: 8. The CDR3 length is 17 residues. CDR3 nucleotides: TGTGCCAGCAGCGGTGGGACTAGCGGGGCAGGGGCCGGGGAGCTGTTTTTT. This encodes CASSGGTSGAGAGELFF.

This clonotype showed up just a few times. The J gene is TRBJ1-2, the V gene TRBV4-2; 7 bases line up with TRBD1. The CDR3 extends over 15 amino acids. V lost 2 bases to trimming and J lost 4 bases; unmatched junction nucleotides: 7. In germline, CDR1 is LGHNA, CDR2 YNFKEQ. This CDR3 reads CASSQSATGTYGYTF. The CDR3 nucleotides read TGTGCCAGCAGCCAATCTGCGACAGGGACCTATGGCTACACCTTC.

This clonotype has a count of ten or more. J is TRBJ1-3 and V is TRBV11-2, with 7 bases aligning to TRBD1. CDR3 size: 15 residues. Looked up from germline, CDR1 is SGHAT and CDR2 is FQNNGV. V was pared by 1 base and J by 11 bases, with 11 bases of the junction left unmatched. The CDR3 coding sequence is TGTGCCAGCAGCTTAGTCCAGGGGGATTGGGTTGCCATATATTTT. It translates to CASSLVQGDWVAIYF.

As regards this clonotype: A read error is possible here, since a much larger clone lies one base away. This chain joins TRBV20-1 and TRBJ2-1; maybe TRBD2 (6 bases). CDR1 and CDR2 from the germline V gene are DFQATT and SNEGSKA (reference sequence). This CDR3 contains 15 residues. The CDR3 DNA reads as TGCAGTGCTGGGGACTCCCAGCTGGCCTACGATGAGCAGTTCTTC. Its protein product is CSAGDSQLAYDEQFF.

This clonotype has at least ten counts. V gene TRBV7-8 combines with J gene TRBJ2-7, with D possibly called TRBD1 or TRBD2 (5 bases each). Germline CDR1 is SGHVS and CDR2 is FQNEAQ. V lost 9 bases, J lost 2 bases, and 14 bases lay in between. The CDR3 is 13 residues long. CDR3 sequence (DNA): TGTGCCAGTCGAGGGACCCTCACCTACGAGCAGTACTTC. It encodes CASRGTLTYEQYF.

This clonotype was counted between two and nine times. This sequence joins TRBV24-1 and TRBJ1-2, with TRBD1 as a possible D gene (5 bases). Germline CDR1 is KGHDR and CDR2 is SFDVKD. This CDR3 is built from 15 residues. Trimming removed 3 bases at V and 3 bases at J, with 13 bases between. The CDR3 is CATSDGLGHYYGYTF. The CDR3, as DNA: TGTGCCACCAGTGATGGCCTGGGGCACTACTATGGCTACACCTTC.

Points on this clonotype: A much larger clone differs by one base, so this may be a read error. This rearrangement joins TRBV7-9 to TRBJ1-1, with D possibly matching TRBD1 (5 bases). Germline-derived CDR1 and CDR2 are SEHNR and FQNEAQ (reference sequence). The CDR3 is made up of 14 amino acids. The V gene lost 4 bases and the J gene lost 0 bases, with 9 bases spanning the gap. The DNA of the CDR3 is TGTGCCAGCAGCTCGACAGTAATGAACACTGAAGCTTTCTTT. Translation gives CASSSTVMNTEAFF. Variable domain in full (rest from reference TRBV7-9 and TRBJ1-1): DTGVSQNPRHKITKRGQNVTFRCDPISEHNRLYWYRQTLGQGPEFLTYFQNEAQLEKSRLLSDRFSAERPKGSFSTLEIQRTEQGDSAMYLCASSSTVMNTEAFFGQGTRLTVV.

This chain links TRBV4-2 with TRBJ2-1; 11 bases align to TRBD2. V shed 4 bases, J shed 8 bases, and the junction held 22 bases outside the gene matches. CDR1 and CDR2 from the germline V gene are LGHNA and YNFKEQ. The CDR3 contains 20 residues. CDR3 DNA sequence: TGTGCCAGCAGCCTTCGCCACCTCACTAGCGGGGGCACCAAGGGGGATGAGCAGTTCTTC. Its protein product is CASSLRHLTSGGTKGDEQFF.

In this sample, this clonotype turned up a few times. The CDR3 DNA is TGTGCCAGCAGTTACGAGTCTAGCGGGACTGAGACCCAGTACTTC. It specifies CASSYESSGTETQYF. This chain links TRBV6-5 with TRBJ2-5; TRBD2 matches at 9 bases. CDR3 length equals 15 residues. Germline V gene data show CDR1 as MNHEY and CDR2 as SVGAGI. V was pared by 2 bases and J by 5 bases, with 6 bases of the junction left unmatched.

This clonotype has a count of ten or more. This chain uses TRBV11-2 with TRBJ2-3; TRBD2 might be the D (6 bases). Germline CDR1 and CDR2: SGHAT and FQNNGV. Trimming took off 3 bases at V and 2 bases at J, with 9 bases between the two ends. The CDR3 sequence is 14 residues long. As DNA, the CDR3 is TGTGCCAGCAGCTTCCGGGGGAACACAGATACGCAGTATTTT. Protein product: CASSFRGNTDTQYF.

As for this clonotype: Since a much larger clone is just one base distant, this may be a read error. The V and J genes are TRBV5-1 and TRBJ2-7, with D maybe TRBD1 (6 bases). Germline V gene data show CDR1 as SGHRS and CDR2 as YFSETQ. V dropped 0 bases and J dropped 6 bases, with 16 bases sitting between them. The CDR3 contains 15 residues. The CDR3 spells CASSLDMQGTCEQYF. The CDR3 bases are TGCGCCAGCAGCTTGGATATGCAGGGGACCTGCGAGCAGTACTTC.